This entry concerns a single T cell receptor beta chain. Measured with immunoSEQ multiplex PCR; TCRdb has only the in-frame clones, and not every one. The repertoire consists of hundreds of thousands of clones, with approximately 89% occurring once and the leading ten covering around 6.3%. CDR3 size: 16 residues. Trimming shortened V by 6 bases and J by 0 bases, and 15 bases separated the two germline ends. CDR1 and CDR2 from the germline V gene are SGHTA and FQGNSA. It was during active infection that Seattle patients were enrolled and then longitudinally followed. This specimen comes from a study of blood T cell repertoires in COVID-19. The overall study: The United States, Italy and Spain were the sources of the acute and convalescent COVID-19 samples.

What was sequenced was peripheral blood. The TCR sequence derives from a woman in her twenties or thirties with COVID-19, enrolled during active disease. This chain joins TRBV7-2 and TRBJ1-3; the D gene is possibly TRBD1 (5 bases). The CDR3 bases are TGTGCCAGCAGTCGCCCACGCCAGGGCTCTGGAAACACCATATATTTT. It is translated as CASSRPRQGSGNTIYF. The full variable domain, in which reference TRBV7-2 and TRBJ1-3 provide the parts outside the CDR3, is GAGVSQSPSNKVTEKGKDVELRCDPISGHTALYWYRQSLGQGLEFLIYFQGNSAPDKSGLPSDRFSAERTGGSVSTLTIQRTQQEDSAVYLCASSRPRQGSGNTIYFGEGSWLTVV.